The clone carrying this TCR beta chain occurred many times. This sample stems from a study of metastatic and nonmetastatic thyroid tumors. Per the germline V gene, CDR1 is DFQATT and CDR2 is SNEGSKA (reference sequence). The CDR3 runs 16 residues. Trimming pared 2 bases from V and 4 bases from J, leaving 18 bases between. All patients reached thyroid surgery having received no treatment beforehand. TCRdb re-called the PCR reads with MiXCR. Among around 30,000 clones listed, around a quarter were seen once. Sequenced material: blood. This TCR came from a female donor with papillary thyroid cancer or a benign thyroid nodule (not recorded which). Some clones in this sample may be carry-over from other donors' samples. The genes are TRBV20-1 and TRBJ2-1; D unclear. The CDR3 nucleotides read TGCAGTGCTAGAAAGTCTAACATGTTGGGTTACAATGAGCAGTTCTTC. Translating gives CSARKSNMLGYNEQFF.